This TCR beta chain came from a study of T cells in Graves' hyperthyroidism and ophthalmopathy. The CDR3 has 15 amino acids. Germline CDR1 reads SGHTA; CDR2 reads FQGNSA. V gave up 5 bases and J gave up 2 bases; unmatched junction bases: 4. This clonotype was recorded a few times. Amplified regions were TCR beta CDR3 sequences from RNA transcripts. During a first-round RT-PCR of the TCR CDR3, the HTBI primer set was used. A single record per CDR3 protein comes from TCRdb applying MiXCR to the multiplex PCR reads. The table records some 510,000 distinct CDR3 sequences, around 46% of them present only once.

The chain combines TRBV7-2 with TRBJ1-3; 9 bases align to TRBD1. What was sequenced was peripheral blood or thyroid tissue (not recorded which). The receptor was isolated from a woman between 18 and 29 years old with Graves' hyperthyroidism. CDR3 nucleotides: TGTGCCAGCAGCCCGGGGACAGGGACTGGAAACACCATATATTTT. Amino acid sequence: CASSPGTGTGNTIYF.